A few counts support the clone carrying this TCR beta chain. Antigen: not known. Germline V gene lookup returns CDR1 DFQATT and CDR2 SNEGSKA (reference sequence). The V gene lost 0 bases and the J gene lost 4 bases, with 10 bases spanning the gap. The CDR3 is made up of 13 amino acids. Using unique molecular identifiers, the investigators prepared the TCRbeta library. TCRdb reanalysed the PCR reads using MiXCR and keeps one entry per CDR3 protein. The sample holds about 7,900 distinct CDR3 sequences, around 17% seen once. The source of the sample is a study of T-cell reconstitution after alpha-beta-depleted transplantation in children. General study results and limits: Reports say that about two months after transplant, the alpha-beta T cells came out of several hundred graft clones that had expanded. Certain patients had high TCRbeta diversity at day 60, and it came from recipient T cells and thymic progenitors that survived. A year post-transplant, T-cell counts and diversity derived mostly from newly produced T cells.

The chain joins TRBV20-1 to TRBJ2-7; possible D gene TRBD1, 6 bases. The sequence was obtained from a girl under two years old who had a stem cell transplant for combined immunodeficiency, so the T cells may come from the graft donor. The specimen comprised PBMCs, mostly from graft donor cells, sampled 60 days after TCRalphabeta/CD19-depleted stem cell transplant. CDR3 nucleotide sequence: TGCAGTGCTAGAGATGACAGGACTTACGAGCAGTACTTC. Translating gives CSARDDRTYEQYF.